Below are 7 T cell receptor beta chains sequenced from a single sample in a study of blood T cell repertoires in COVID-19. Some clones are missing from TCRdb's copy, which holds only in-frame ones; the method was immunoSEQ multiplex PCR. The repertoire consists of about 210,000 clones, with 81% occurring once and the leading ten covering about 10%. The sample comprised PBMCs or T cells enriched from blood (not recorded which). The receptor set was obtained from a man in his forties who had recovered from COVID-19.

The chain employs TRBV5-1 and TRBJ2-1, with D possibly TRBD2 on 6 matching bases. Germline loops: CDR1 SGHRS, CDR2 YFSETQ. Deletions cut 2 bases from V and 7 bases from J, with 19 bases between. The CDR3 has 16 amino acids. For the CDR3, the DNA is TGCGCCAGCAGCTTCTTGTCCGGGAGCATTGGGAATGAGCAGTTCTTC. Translating gives CASSFLSGSIGNEQFF.

Of note for this clone: Possible read error: a much larger clone is one base away. The chain employs TRBV2 and TRBJ1-1; the D is unclear. The CDR3 extends over 11 amino acids. V was trimmed by 7 bases and J by 4 bases, leaving 7 bases between them. Germline-derived CDR1 and CDR2 are SNHLY and FYNNEI. DNA of the CDR3: TGTGCCAGCAAAGGAGGCACTGAAGCTTTCTTT. The encoded protein is CASKGGTEAFF.

The chain recombines TRBV5-4 with TRBJ2-5, with a weak D call TRBD1 (6 bases). Trimming cost V 2 bases and J 4 bases, with 18 bases left between them. CDR3 length equals 16 residues. Germline CDR1 SGHNT, CDR2 YYREEE (reference sequence). The CDR3 loop is CASSLRTVVGGETQYF. For the CDR3, the DNA is TGTGCCAGCAGCTTACGGACAGTGGTAGGTGGAGAGACCCAGTACTTC.

V gene TRBV19 combines with J gene TRBJ2-7; 14 bases agree with TRBD2. The CDR3 totals 16 residues. Germline V gives CDR1 LNHDA, CDR2 SQIVND (reference sequence). Unmatched junction bases numbered 6, after V lost 3 bases and J lost 5 bases. CDR3 nucleotides: TGTGCCAGTAGTATCACCGGGACTAGCGGGAGTAACGAGCAGTACTTC. Protein sequence: CASSITGTSGSNEQYF. Drawing the rest from reference TRBV19 and TRBJ2-7, the complete variable domain is DGGITQSPKYLFRKEGQNVTLSCEQNLNHDAMYWYRQDPGQGLRLIYYSQIVNDFQKGDIAEGYSVSREKKESFPLTVTSAQKNPTAFYLCASSITGTSGSNEQYFGPGTRLTVT.

The chain links TRBV10-3 to TRBJ2-5; 8 bases are shared with TRBD1. CDR3 length: 14 residues. The germline gives CDR1 ENHRY, CDR2 SYGVKD. V gave up 4 bases and J gave up 5 bases; unmatched junction bases: 6. The DNA for the CDR3 is TGTGCCATCAGTGCTTCAGGGGGCGCGGAGACCCAGTACTTC. The encoded protein is CAISASGGAETQYF.

This sequence joins TRBV15 and TRBJ1-6; TRBD1 is a possible D gene (5 bases). This CDR3 is built from 18 residues. Germline V CDR1 and CDR2: LNHNV, YYDKDF (reference sequence). With 0 bases removed from V and 7 bases from J, the gap between germline ends came to 19 bases. DNA of the CDR3: TGTGCCACCAGCAGAGATTCCCCCCCCGGACATAAGAATTCACCCCTCCACTTT. Protein sequence: CATSRDSPPGHKNSPLHF.

The chain has TRBV5-4 and TRBJ1-2; no clear D. The CDR3 is 14 residues long. The germline V and J ends were trimmed by 2 bases and 0 bases, with 8 bases remaining between them. Per the germline V gene, CDR1 is SGHNT and CDR2 is YYREEE (reference sequence). The CDR3: CASSFRSTNYGYTF. CDR3 nucleotides: TGTGCCAGCAGCTTCCGGTCTACTAACTATGGCTACACCTTC.